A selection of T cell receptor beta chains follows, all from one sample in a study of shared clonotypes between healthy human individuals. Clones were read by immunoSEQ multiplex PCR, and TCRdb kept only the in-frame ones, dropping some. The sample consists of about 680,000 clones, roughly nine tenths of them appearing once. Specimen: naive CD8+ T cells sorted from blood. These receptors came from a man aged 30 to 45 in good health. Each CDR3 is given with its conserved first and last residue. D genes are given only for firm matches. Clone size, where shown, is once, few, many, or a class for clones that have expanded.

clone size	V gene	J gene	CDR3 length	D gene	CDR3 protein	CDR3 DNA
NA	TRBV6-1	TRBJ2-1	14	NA	CASSEMATYNEQFF	TGTGCCAGCAGTGAAATGGCAACCTACAATGAGCAGTTCTTC
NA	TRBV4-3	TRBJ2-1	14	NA	CASSQDVQWDEQFF	TGCGCCAGCAGCCAAGATGTCCAATGGGATGAGCAGTTCTTC
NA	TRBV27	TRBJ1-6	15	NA	CASSFLGGPQGTLHF	TGTGCCAGCAGTTTCTTGGGGGGCCCCCAGGGCACCCTCCACTTT
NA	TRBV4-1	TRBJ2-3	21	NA	CASSQEELLAPKPGSTDTQYF	TGCGCCAGCAGCCAAGAAGAACTACTAGCACCTAAACCTGGCAGCACAGATACGCAGTATTTT
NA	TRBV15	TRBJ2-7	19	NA	CATSLRSCVAWPRRYEQYF	TGTGCCACCAGCTTAAGATCATGCGTTGCATGGCCTAGAAGATACGAGCAGTACTTC
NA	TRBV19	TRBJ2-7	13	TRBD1	CATSGTGTYEQYF	TGTGCCACATCCGGGACAGGGACGTACGAGCAGTACTTC
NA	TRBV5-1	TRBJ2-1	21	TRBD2	CASSLVFGTGGLAGEENEQFF	TGCGCCAGCAGCTTGGTATTTGGGACAGGGGGACTAGCGGGAGAAGAGAATGAGCAGTTCTTC
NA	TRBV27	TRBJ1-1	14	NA	CASSLQGTNTEAFF	TGTGCCAGCAGTTTACAAGGGACGAACACTGAAGCTTTCTTT
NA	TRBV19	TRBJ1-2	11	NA	CATRGGYGYTF	TGTGCGACTAGGGGGGGCTATGGCTACACCTTC
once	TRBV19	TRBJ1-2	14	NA	CASSIRQPNYGYTF	TGTGCCAGTAGTATTCGACAGCCTAACTATGGCTACACCTTC
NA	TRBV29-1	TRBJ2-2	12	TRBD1	CSVQGAGGELFF	TGCAGCGTACAGGGGGCTGGCGGGGAGCTGTTTTTT
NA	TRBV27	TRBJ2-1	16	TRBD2	CASSDLAAPSYNEQFF	TGTGCCAGCAGTGATCTAGCGGCCCCCTCCTACAATGAGCAGTTCTTC
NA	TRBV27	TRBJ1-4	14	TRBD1	CASKPRDSNEKLFF	TGTGCCAGCAAACCGAGGGACAGCAATGAAAAACTGTTTTTT
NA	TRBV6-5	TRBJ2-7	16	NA	CASSYGGLSSAYEQYF	TGTGCCAGCAGTTACGGTGGTCTGTCTAGTGCCTACGAGCAGTACTTC
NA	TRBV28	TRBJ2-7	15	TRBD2	CASHGGASGAYEQYF	TGTGCCAGCCACGGAGGGGCTAGCGGGGCCTACGAGCAGTACTTC
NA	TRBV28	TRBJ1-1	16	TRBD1	CASSFKEGQWNTEAFF	TGTGCCAGCAGTTTCAAGGAGGGACAGTGGAACACTGAAGCTTTCTTT
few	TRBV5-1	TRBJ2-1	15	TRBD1	CASSLGQGARDEQFF	TGCGCCAGCAGCTTAGGACAGGGGGCTCGGGATGAGCAGTTCTTC
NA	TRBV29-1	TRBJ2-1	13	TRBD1	CSVIRDRVDEQFF	TGCAGCGTCATCCGGGACAGGGTGGATGAGCAGTTCTTC